This T cell receptor (beta chain) is drawn from a study of shared clonotypes between healthy human individuals. Study in general: Donor ages ranged 18 to 49 years: two women, three men. Each donor contributed plates that comprised three CD4 naive, three CD4 memory, two CD8 naive and one CD8 memory.

In the source study's methods: With immunoSEQ giving junction-only sequences and no quality scores, filtering differed. Sequenced by immunoSEQ multiplex PCR; TCRdb stores in-frame clones only, minus some. V and J calls and clone size are copied from that table; D and trimming were computed from the DNA. The sample shows a few million clones, about 92% of them seen only once. Remarks on this clone: What it recognizes is unknown.

The CDR3 consists of 14 residues. Trimming removed 4 bases from V and 4 bases from J, with 11 bases in between. CDR1 is SEHNR and CDR2 is FQNEAQ in the germline V gene (reference sequence). General study points: Blood alone was sampled, and tissue repertoires likely differ.

The V and J genes are TRBV7-9 and TRBJ1-5; no definite D call. The sequencing sample was made of naive CD4+ T cells from PBMCs. Subset here: CD45RA+ positively selected. The TCR was taken from a man between 18 and 35 years old in good health. Some clones in this sample may be carry-over from other donors' samples. The CDR3 DNA reads as TGTGCCAGCAGCTCCGCCGGGCGTAATCAGCCCCAGCATTTT. Translation: CASSSAGRNQPQHF.